This T cell receptor (beta chain) was obtained from a study of OX40 agonist ivuxolimab in advanced cancers. The method was immunoSEQ multiplex PCR; TCRdb's version includes in-frame clones alone and lacks a portion of them. The sample lists approximately 35,000 clones, 70% to 80% occurring once. Germline V gene sequence: CDR1 DFQATT, CDR2 SNEGSKA (reference sequence). This CDR3 has 11 residues. Deletions cut 0 bases from V and 4 bases from J, with 3 bases between. On this clone: Its antigen remains unidentified. The same CDR3 is also encoded by other DNA sequences in this sample.

General study points: CD4+ and CD8+ blood T cells expanded clonally by week 6 at 0.1 to 3.0 mg/kg.

The chain recombines TRBV20-1 with TRBJ1-1; D is ambiguous. The sample was CD4+ or CD8+ T cells sorted from blood, taken in a trial of the OX40 agonist ivuxolimab. The TCR comes from an adult with an advanced solid tumor such as melanoma, head and neck, liver or kidney cancer. CDR3 in amino acids: CSARDSTEAFF. CDR3 coding DNA: TGCAGTGCTAGAGATAGCACTGAAGCTTTCTTT.